This entry features one TCR beta chain sequence. Its target is unknown. The data were obtained in a study of cytomegalovirus exposure and HLA in healthy donors. The study, taken as a whole, reports: A prior analysis recorded that most TCR beta V segments were productive about 87% or about 30% of the time.

Trimming removed 5 bases from V and 3 bases from J; junction bases left unmatched: 3. The CDR3 totals 14 residues. Per germline, CDR1 SEHNR and CDR2 FQNEAQ (reference sequence). The PCR employed 60 Vbeta primers together with 13 Jbeta primers. Generated by immunoSEQ multiplex PCR, the TCRdb table keeps only in-frame clones and is missing some. The table lists under 130,000 clones, with approximately 3.5% in the top ten. The clonotype was recovered from a man aged 40-49 years in good health and CMV-seronegative. Sequencing was performed on PBMCs. J is TRBJ2-3 and V is TRBV7-9; 9 nucleotides match TRBD1. In DNA, the CDR3 is TGTGCCAGCAGCCCAGGACAGGGGACAGATACGCAGTATTTT. Protein: CASSPGQGTDTQYF. The complete variable domain, with remaining parts taken from reference TRBV7-9 and TRBJ2-3, reads DTGVSQNPRHKITKRGQNVTFRCDPISEHNRLYWYRQTLGQGPEFLTYFQNEAQLEKSRLLSDRFSAERPKGSFSTLEIQRTEQGDSAMYLCASSPGQGTDTQYFGPGTRLTVL.